These 5 T cell receptor beta chains came from one sample sequenced in a study of cytotoxic CD8 clonotypes in ibrutinib-treated CLL. Data came from immunoSEQ multiplex PCR; TCRdb stores just in-frame clones and leaves some out. The repertoire includes about 50,000 clones, 57% of them detected once, and under 35% sits in the top ten. The material was PBMCs, obtained after 24 months of ibrutinib treatment. These receptors all come from a human donor with chronic lymphocytic leukemia.

This clone was picked up a small number of times. This chain joins TRBV15 and TRBJ2-5; D perhaps matches TRBD2 (7 bases). CDR3 size: 15 residues. V was trimmed by 6 bases and J by 5 bases, leaving 19 bases between them. CDR1 and CDR2 (germline): LNHNV, YYDKDF (reference sequence). Written as DNA, the CDR3 is TGTGCCACCAGAGGGGGGGAGGGAAGCCAGGAGACCCAGTACTTC. Its translation is CATRGGEGSQETQYF. Full variable domain (outside the CDR3, taken from reference TRBV15 and TRBJ2-5): DAMVIQNPRYQVTQFGKPVTLSCSQTLNHNVMYWYQQKSSQAPKLLFHYYDKDFNNEADTPDNFQSRRPNTSFCFLDIRSPGLGDTAMYLCATRGGEGSQETQYFGPGTRLLVL.

In DNA form, the CDR3 reads TGTGCCAGCAGTGAGGATTACAGGGGGGAACTGTTTTTT. Encoded protein: CASSEDYRGELFF. The chain uses TRBV6-1 and TRBJ1-4; 8 bases map to TRBD1. The CDR3 runs to 13 residues. Trimming cost V 3 bases and J 12 bases; bases outside gene matches: 6. Germline V gene lookup returns CDR1 MNHNS and CDR2 SASEGT.

The chain recombines TRBV6-1 with TRBJ1-6; no reliable D call. The CDR3 extends over 16 amino acids. CDR1 and CDR2 from the germline V gene are MNHNS and SASEGT. V was clipped by 4 bases and J by 0 bases, with 10 bases between them. The CDR3 nucleotides read TGTGCCAGCAGTGTAGGGCACGTCTCCTATAATTCACCCCTCCACTTT. Translation gives CASSVGHVSYNSPLHF.

The V and J genes are TRBV6-5 and TRBJ2-3, with 13 bases aligning to TRBD2. Germline V gene lookup returns CDR1 MNHEY and CDR2 SVGAGI. The CDR3 extends over 12 amino acids. The CDR3 sequence: CAIGTSGATQYF. The CDR3 DNA reads TGTGCGATCGGGACTAGCGGGGCTACGCAGTATTTT.

This clone showed up many times. J is TRBJ2-1 and V is TRBV2; 7 positions match TRBD2. CDR3 length: 15 residues. The trim removed 6 bases at V and 0 bases at J, leaving 5 bases unmatched. Germline CDR1 and CDR2: SNHLY and FYNNEI. The CDR3 bases are TGTGCCAGCAGCTTTGGACTAGACTCCTACAATGAGCAGTTCTTC. Protein product: CASSFGLDSYNEQFF.